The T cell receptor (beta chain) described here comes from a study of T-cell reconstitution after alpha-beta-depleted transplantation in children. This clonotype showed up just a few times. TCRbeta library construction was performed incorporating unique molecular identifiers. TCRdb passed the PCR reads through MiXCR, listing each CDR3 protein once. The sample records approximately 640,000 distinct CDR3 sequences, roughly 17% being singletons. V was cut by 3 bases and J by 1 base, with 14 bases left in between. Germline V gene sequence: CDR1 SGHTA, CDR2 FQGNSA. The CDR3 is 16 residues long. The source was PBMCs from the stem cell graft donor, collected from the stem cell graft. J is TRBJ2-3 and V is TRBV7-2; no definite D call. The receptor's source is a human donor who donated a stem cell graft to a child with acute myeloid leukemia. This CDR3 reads CASSFTALLGTDTQYF. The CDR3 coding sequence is TGTGCCAGCAGCTTCACAGCCTTACTGGGCACAGATACGCAGTATTTT.